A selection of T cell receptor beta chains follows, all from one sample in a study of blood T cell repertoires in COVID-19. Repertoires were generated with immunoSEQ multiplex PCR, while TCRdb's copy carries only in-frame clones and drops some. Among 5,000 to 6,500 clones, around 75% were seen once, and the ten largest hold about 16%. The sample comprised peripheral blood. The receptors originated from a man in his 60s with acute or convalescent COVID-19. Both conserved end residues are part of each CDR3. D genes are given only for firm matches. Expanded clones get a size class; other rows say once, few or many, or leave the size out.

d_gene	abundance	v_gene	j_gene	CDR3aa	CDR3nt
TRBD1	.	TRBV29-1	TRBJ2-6	CSAASRDRGTSGANVLTF	TGCAGCGCCGCGTCCCGGGACAGGGGGACGAGTGGGGCCAACGTCCTGACTTTC
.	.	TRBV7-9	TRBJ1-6	CASSQTRDNSPLHF	TGTGCCAGCAGCCAGACCCGGGATAATTCACCCCTCCACTTT
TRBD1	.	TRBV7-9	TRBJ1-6	CASSLVLRGPNSPLHF	TGTGCCAGCAGCTTAGTCCTCAGGGGGCCTAATTCACCCCTCCACTTT
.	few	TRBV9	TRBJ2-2	CASSLKAGTGELFF	TGTGCCAGCAGCCTCAAAGCGGGTACCGGGGAGCTGTTTTTT
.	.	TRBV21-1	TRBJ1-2	CASDPRGYGYTF	TGTGCCAGCGACCCCCGGGGTTATGGCTACACCTTC
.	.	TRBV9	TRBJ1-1	CASSVDVRRTEAFF	TGTGCCAGCAGCGTCGACGTCAGGAGGACTGAAGCTTTCTTT
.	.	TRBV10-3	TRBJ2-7	CAIRRTERYEQYF	TGTGCCATCAGGAGGACAGAAAGGTACGAGCAGTACTTC
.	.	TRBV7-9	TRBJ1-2	CASSADSYGYTF	TGTGCCAGCAGCGCGGACAGTTATGGCTACACCTTC
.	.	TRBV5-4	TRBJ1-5	CASSLDQQPQHF	TGTGCCAGCAGCTTGGATCAGCAGCCCCAGCATTTT
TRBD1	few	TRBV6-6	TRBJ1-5	CATMDRGLVGNQPQHF	TGTGCCACCATGGACAGGGGGCTGGTGGGCAATCAGCCCCAGCATTTT
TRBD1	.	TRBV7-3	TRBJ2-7	CASSLRPGQDSYEQYF	TGTGCCAGCAGCCTTCGACCGGGACAGGACTCCTACGAGCAGTACTTC
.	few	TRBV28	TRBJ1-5	CASSFGQGFSNQPQHF	TGTGCCAGCAGTTTCGGGCAGGGATTTAGCAATCAGCCCCAGCATTTT
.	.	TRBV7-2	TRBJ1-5	CASSFRDFNQPQHF	TGTGCCAGCAGCTTCCGGGATTTCAATCAGCCCCAGCATTTT
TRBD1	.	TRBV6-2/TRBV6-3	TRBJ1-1	CASSYPAARGRTEAFF	TGTGCCAGCAGTTACCCGGCTGCCAGGGGGCGCACTGAAGCTTTCTTT
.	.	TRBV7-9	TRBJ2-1	CASSLHIGHPYNEQFF	TGTGCCAGCAGCTTACATATCGGACACCCCTACAATGAGCAGTTCTTC
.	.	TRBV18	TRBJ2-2	CASSPPSGNTGELFF	TGTGCCAGCTCACCACCCTCGGGGAACACCGGGGAGCTGTTTTTT
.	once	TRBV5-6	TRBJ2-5	CASTDSGGAETQYF	TGTGCCAGCACCGACTCTGGGGGGGCAGAGACCCAGTACTTC
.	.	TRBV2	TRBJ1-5	CASSGWQGTSNQPQHF	TGTGCCAGCAGTGGGTGGCAGGGGACTAGCAATCAGCCCCAGCATTTT
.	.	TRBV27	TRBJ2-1	CASSPSVTGSNEQFF	TGTGCCAGCAGTCCTTCAGTAACAGGCAGCAATGAGCAGTTCTTC
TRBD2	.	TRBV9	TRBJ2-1	CASSVDSGGFYNEQFF	TGTGCCAGCAGCGTAGACTCGGGAGGGTTTTACAATGAGCAGTTCTTC
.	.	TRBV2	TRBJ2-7	CASTAETYEQYF	TGTGCCAGCACCGCAGAAACCTACGAGCAGTACTTC
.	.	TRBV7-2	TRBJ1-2	CASSLTRAGYGYTF	TGTGCCAGCAGCTTAACGAGGGCGGGCTATGGCTACACCTTC
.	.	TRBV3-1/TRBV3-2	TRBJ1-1	CASSRARTGFEAFF	TGTGCCAGCAGCCGAGCTCGAACAGGGTTTGAAGCTTTCTTT
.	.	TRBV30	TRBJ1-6	CAWTAGKGYNSPLHF	TGTGCCTGGACCGCGGGGAAGGGCTATAATTCACCCCTCCACTTT
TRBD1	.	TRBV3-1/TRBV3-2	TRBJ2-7	CASSQASTGDRQREQYF	TGTGCCAGCAGCCAAGCTTCAACGGGGGACAGGCAGCGCGAGCAGTACTTC
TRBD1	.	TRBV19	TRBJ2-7	CASRPGRGLREQYF	TGTGCCAGTAGACCGGGCAGGGGGCTCCGGGAGCAGTACTTC
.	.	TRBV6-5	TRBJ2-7	CASSSSRSPYEQYF	TGTGCCAGCAGCAGCTCGCGGTCCCCTTACGAGCAGTACTTC
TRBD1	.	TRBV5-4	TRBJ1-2	CASSLAARQGSGYTF	TGTGCCAGCAGCTTGGCGGCTCGACAGGGGTCTGGCTACACCTTC
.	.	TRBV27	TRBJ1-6	CASSPQGRHYNSPLHF	TGTGCCAGCAGCCCGCAGGGGCGTCACTATAATTCACCCCTCCACTTT
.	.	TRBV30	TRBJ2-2	CAWADSRLNTGELFF	TGTGCCTGGGCCGACAGTCGTCTGAACACCGGGGAGCTGTTTTTT
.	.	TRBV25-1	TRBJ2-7	CASSANRVPYEQYF	TGTGCCAGCAGTGCCAACAGGGTCCCCTACGAGCAGTACTTC
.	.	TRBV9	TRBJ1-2	CASRSLGLGRSNYGYTF	TGTGCCAGCAGAAGCCTGGGCCTCGGTAGGTCTAACTATGGCTACACCTTC
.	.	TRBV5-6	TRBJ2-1	CASSLAFSSYNEQFF	TGTGCCAGCAGCTTGGCTTTTAGCTCCTACAATGAGCAGTTCTTC
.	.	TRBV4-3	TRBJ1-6	CASSQEWDTYNSPLHF	TGCGCCAGCAGCCAAGAATGGGACACCTATAATTCACCCCTCCACTTT
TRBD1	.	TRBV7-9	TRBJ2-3	CASSPTRQGSTDTQYF	TGTGCCAGCAGCCCTACGCGACAGGGGAGCACAGATACGCAGTATTTT
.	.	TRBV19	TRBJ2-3	CASSKTSTDTQYF	TGTGCCAGTAGCAAAACTAGCACAGATACGCAGTATTTT
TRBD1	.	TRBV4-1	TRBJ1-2	CASRADRVDYGYTF	TGCGCCAGCAGAGCGGACAGGGTAGACTATGGCTACACCTTC
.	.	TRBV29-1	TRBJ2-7	CSVETGDFYEQYF	TGCAGCGTTGAAACAGGGGACTTTTACGAGCAGTACTTC
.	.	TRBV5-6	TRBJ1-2	CASSLRGNYGYTF	TGTGCCAGCAGCTTGCGCGGGAACTATGGCTACACCTTC
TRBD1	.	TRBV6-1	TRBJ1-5	CASSEQGDQPQHF	TGTGCCAGCAGTGAGCAGGGGGATCAGCCCCAGCATTTT
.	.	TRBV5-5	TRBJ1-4	CASSLWEGNEKLFF	TGTGCCAGCAGCTTGTGGGAGGGTAATGAAAAACTGTTTTTT
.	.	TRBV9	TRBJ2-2	CASRRTATNTGELFF	TGTGCCAGCCGGCGGACAGCTACGAACACCGGGGAGCTGTTTTTT
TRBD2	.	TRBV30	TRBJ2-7	CAWSVPPFPGLAGYEQYF	TGTGCCTGGAGTGTACCCCCTTTTCCGGGACTAGCGGGCTACGAGCAGTACTTC
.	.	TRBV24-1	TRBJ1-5	CATSESSVDQPQHF	TGTGCCACCAGTGAATCGAGCGTTGATCAGCCCCAGCATTTT
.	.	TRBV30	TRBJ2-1	CAWSVSSRQQFF	TGTGCCTGGAGTGTCAGCTCGCGGCAGCAGTTCTTC
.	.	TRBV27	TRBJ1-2	CASSLGAGAYGYTF	TGTGCCAGCAGTTTAGGCGCAGGGGCCTATGGCTACACCTTC
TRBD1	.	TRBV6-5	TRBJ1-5	CAIADRVGQPQHF	TGTGCCATCGCTGACAGGGTGGGGCAGCCCCAGCATTTT
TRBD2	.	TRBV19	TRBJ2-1	CASSMKGPSGRAYNEQFF	TGTGCCAGTAGTATGAAGGGGCCTAGCGGGAGGGCCTACAATGAGCAGTTCTTC